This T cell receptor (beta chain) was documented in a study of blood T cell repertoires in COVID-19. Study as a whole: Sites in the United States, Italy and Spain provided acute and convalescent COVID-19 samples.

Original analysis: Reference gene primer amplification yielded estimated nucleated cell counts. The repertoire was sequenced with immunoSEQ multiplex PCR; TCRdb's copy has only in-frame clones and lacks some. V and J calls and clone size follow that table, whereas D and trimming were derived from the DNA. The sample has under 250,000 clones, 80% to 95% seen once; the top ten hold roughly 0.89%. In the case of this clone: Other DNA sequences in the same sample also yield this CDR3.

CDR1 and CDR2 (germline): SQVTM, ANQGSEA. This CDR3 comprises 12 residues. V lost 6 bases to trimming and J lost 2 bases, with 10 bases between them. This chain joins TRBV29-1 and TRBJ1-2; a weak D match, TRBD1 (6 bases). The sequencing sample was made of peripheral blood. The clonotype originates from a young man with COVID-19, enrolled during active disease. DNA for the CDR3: TGCAGCGTGCCAGGGGCCAACTATGGCTACACCTTC. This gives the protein CSVPGANYGYTF. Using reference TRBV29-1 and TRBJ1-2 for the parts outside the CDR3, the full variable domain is SAVISQKPSRDICQRGTSLTIQCQVDSQVTMMFWYRQQPGQSLTLIATANQGSEATYESGFVIDKFPISRPNLTFSTLTVSNMSPEDSSIYLCSVPGANYGYTFGSGTRLTVV.